The rows below give T cell receptor beta chains drawn from one sample of a study of blood T cells in healthy people across ages. Using its own MiXCR run on the 5' RACE reads, TCRdb lists one record per CDR3 protein. The table includes about 580,000 distinct CDR3 sequences, more than 45% detected once. The sequenced sample was blood. The source is an elderly man in good health. Both conserved end residues are part of each CDR3. Each record gives: V gene, clone size, J gene, D gene, CDR3 protein, CDR3 DNA. The D gene is left open where the match is weak. Rows give clone size only sometimes, using once, few, many, or a class for an expanded clone.

TRBV15,-,TRBJ2-5,TRBD1,CATSSKDRVVEETQYF,TGTGCCACCAGCAGCAAAGACAGGGTGGTTGAAGAGACCCAGTACTTC
TRBV30,-,TRBJ1-5,-,CAWRKGNQPQHF,TGTGCCTGGAGAAAGGGCAATCAGCCCCAGCATTTT
TRBV18,-,TRBJ2-5,-,CASSPGDGSGTQYF,TGTGCCAGCTCACCAGGAGACGGGAGTGGGACCCAGTACTTC
TRBV12-3/TRBV12-4,-,TRBJ2-7,-,CASSFGGLYEQYF,TGTGCCAGCAGTTTCGGGGGTCTCTACGAGCAGTACTTC
TRBV9,-,TRBJ2-4,TRBD1,CATIGTGVALAKNIQYF,TGTGCCACCATAGGGACAGGGGTCGCCCTAGCCAAAAACATTCAGTACTTC
TRBV7-9,-,TRBJ1-2,TRBD1,CASSFSGGTAHGYTF,TGTGCCAGCAGCTTTAGTGGCGGGACAGCCCATGGCTACACCTTC
TRBV27,-,TRBJ2-7,-,CASSLKGKSTYEQYF,TGTGCCAGCAGTTTAAAGGGGAAGTCTACCTACGAGCAGTACTTC
TRBV5-1,-,TRBJ2-7,TRBD2,CASSSRTSLGSEQYF,TGCGCCAGCAGCTCGAGGACTAGCTTAGGGAGCGAGCAGTACTTC
TRBV21-1,-,TRBJ1-5,-,CASRKVGLPTNQPQHF,TGTGCCAGCAGAAAAGTGGGACTCCCGACGAATCAGCCCCAGCATTTT
TRBV29-1,-,TRBJ1-2,TRBD1,CSVEKTGQNYGYTF,TGCAGCGTGGAGAAAACGGGACAGAACTATGGCTACACCTTC
TRBV6-1,-,TRBJ2-4,TRBD1,CPSTTVGQGVHIQYF,TGTCCCAGCACTACCGTGGGGCAGGGGGTGCACATTCAGTACTTC
TRBV5-6,-,TRBJ2-5,-,CASSLGTVEETQYF,TGTGCCAGCAGCTTGGGGACAGTCGAAGAGACCCAGTACTTC
TRBV20-1,few,TRBJ2-7,-,CSATRGTYEQYF,TGCAGTGCCACCAGGGGTACCTACGAGCAGTACTTC
TRBV10-3,few,TRBJ2-1,-,CAISERQTSKDEQFF,TGTGCCATCAGTGAGCGCCAGACTAGTAAGGATGAGCAGTTCTTC
TRBV7-2,few,TRBJ2-7,-,CASSPQVWYEQYF,TGTGCCAGCAGCCCTCAGGTTTGGTACGAGCAGTACTTC
TRBV29-1,-,TRBJ2-6,-,CSVEMRHGDSGANVLTF,TGCAGCGTTGAAATGCGACATGGGGACTCTGGGGCCAACGTCCTGACTTTC
TRBV4-2,-,TRBJ1-3,-,CASSQRGRDSGNTIYF,TGTGCCAGCAGCCAACGGGGACGGGACTCTGGAAACACCATATATTTT
TRBV20-1,-,TRBJ2-1,-,CSARRSTQVHNEQFF,TGCAGTGCTAGGCGTTCAACCCAAGTCCACAATGAGCAGTTCTTC
TRBV14,few,TRBJ2-1,TRBD1,CASSAQTGTALSPYNEQFF,TGTGCCAGCAGCGCCCAGACCGGGACAGCCTTAAGTCCGTACAATGAGCAGTTCTTC
TRBV7-2,once,TRBJ2-5,-,CASSSSSWETQYF,TGTGCCAGCAGCTCCTCCTCCTGGGAGACCCAGTACTTC
TRBV6-5,-,TRBJ2-2,-,CASRTLGGWELFF,TGTGCCAGCAGAACACTGGGGGGTTGGGAGCTGTTTTTT
TRBV6-6,many,TRBJ2-3,TRBD2,CASSYGGREDTQYF,TGTGCCAGCAGTTATGGCGGGAGGGAAGATACGCAGTATTTT
TRBV28,few,TRBJ1-2,-,CASSFLQGGYTF,TGTGCCAGCAGTTTCTTACAGGGTGGCTACACCTTC
TRBV6-5,many,TRBJ2-6,-,CASSYSRIGVSGANVLTF,TGTGCCAGCAGTTACTCGAGAATTGGAGTCTCTGGGGCCAACGTCCTGACTTTC
TRBV20-1,-,TRBJ2-5,TRBD2,CSATLAGGQETQYF,TGCAGTGCTACACTAGCGGGGGGACAAGAGACCCAGTACTTC
TRBV20-1,-,TRBJ2-3,TRBD2,CSARDGLAGGWGDTQYF,TGCAGTGCTAGAGATGGACTAGCGGGGGGCTGGGGAGATACGCAGTATTTT
TRBV11-2,-,TRBJ2-1,-,CASSPRDKNNEQFF,TGTGCCAGCAGCCCTCGGGACAAAAACAATGAGCAGTTCTTC
TRBV3-1,-,TRBJ1-2,-,CASTAGEARGYTF,TGTGCCAGCACCGCCGGAGAGGCGAGGGGCTACACCTTC
TRBV6-6,-,TRBJ1-1,-,CASSVPDGTEAFF,TGTGCCAGCAGTGTTCCGGACGGGACTGAAGCTTTCTTT
TRBV5-1,few,TRBJ2-3,TRBD2,CASGTTSGTDTQYF,TGCGCCAGCGGAACGACTAGCGGTACAGATACGCAGTATTTT
TRBV6-5,many,TRBJ1-6,-,CASSSGNSPLHF,TGTGCCAGCAGTTCGGGAAATTCACCCCTCCACTTT
TRBV5-1,few,TRBJ2-7,-,CASNTNGGEQYF,TGCGCCAGCAACACCAATGGCGGCGAGCAGTACTTC
TRBV29-1,once,TRBJ2-7,-,CSARAGIDSYEQYF,TGCAGCGCAAGAGCAGGGATCGACTCCTACGAGCAGTACTTC
TRBV20-1,-,TRBJ2-3,-,CSGRPSFTDTQYF,TGCAGTGGACGCCCAAGCTTCACAGATACGCAGTATTTT
TRBV20-1,once,TRBJ1-4,-,CSATPDGHEKLFF,TGCAGTGCTACACCGGACGGCCACGAAAAACTGTTTTTT
TRBV6-6,many,TRBJ2-1,-,CASSRNQGSSYNEQFF,TGTGCCAGCAGTCGGAATCAGGGGAGCTCCTACAATGAGCAGTTCTTC
TRBV7-9,few,TRBJ2-2,TRBD1,CASSSDRGGTGELFF,TGTGCCAGCAGCTCGGACAGGGGAGGCACCGGGGAGCTGTTTTTT
TRBV27,-,TRBJ2-3,-,CTSSSEWGKEYF,TGTACCAGCTCTTCAGAATGGGGGAAGGAGTATTTT
TRBV20-1,-,TRBJ2-5,TRBD2,CSARWGGQETQYF,TGCAGTGCCCGATGGGGGGGCCAAGAGACCCAGTACTTC
TRBV24-1,-,TRBJ2-5,-,CATSVLHEQYF,TGTGCCACCAGTGTCTTACATGAGCAGTACTTC
TRBV29-1,-,TRBJ2-1,-,CSVEGSNEQFF,TGCAGCGTTGAAGGGAGCAATGAGCAGTTCTTC
TRBV28,-,TRBJ2-7,TRBD2,CASSLSGNPSYEQYF,TGTGCCAGCAGCCTTAGCGGGAATCCCTCCTACGAGCAGTACTTC
TRBV9,-,TRBJ2-5,TRBD2,CASSGRLAEYQETQYF,TGTGCCAGCAGCGGGAGACTAGCGGAGTACCAAGAGACCCAGTACTTC
TRBV20-1,-,TRBJ2-5,TRBD2,CSASGGRLGTQYF,TGCAGTGCTAGCGGGGGGAGGCTGGGGACCCAGTACTTC
TRBV20-1,-,TRBJ2-1,TRBD2,CSARDARSGRAAEQFF,TGCAGTGCTAGAGACGCGAGGAGCGGGAGGGCCGCGGAGCAGTTCTTC
TRBV5-1,few,TRBJ2-7,TRBD2,CASSQTGTSGRKSRYEQYF,TGCGCCAGCAGCCAAACCGGGACTAGCGGGAGAAAGTCGCGATACGAGCAGTACTTC
TRBV28,-,TRBJ2-3,TRBD2,CASSGGTSTQYF,TGTGCCAGCAGTGGGGGGACTAGTACGCAGTATTTT
TRBV21-1,-,TRBJ2-3,-,CASSKTERLAGCTDTQYF,TGTGCCAGCAGCAAAACCGAAAGACTAGCGGGCTGCACAGATACGCAGTATTTT
TRBV25-1,few,TRBJ1-2,TRBD1,CASSSQGYGYGYTF,TGTGCCAGCAGTTCACAGGGGTACGGCTATGGCTACACCTTC
TRBV9,-,TRBJ2-1,TRBD2,CASSLGTSEQETQFF,TGTGCCAGCAGTCTGGGGACTAGCGAACAAGAGACCCAGTTCTTC
TRBV6-2/TRBV6-3,-,TRBJ1-2,-,CASLNDGSNYGYTF,TGTGCCAGCCTTAACGACGGGTCTAACTATGGCTACACCTTC
TRBV5-1,-,TRBJ2-2,-,CASRGEVDTGELFF,TGCGCCAGCAGAGGGGAAGTGGACACCGGGGAGCTGTTTTTT
TRBV10-3,-,TRBJ2-3,-,CAISGVTRTDTQYF,TGTGCCATCAGTGGGGTCACACGCACAGATACGCAGTATTTT
TRBV27,few,TRBJ2-7,TRBD2,CASSLGTSGIYEQYF,TGTGCCAGCAGCTTAGGGACTAGCGGGATCTACGAGCAGTACTTC